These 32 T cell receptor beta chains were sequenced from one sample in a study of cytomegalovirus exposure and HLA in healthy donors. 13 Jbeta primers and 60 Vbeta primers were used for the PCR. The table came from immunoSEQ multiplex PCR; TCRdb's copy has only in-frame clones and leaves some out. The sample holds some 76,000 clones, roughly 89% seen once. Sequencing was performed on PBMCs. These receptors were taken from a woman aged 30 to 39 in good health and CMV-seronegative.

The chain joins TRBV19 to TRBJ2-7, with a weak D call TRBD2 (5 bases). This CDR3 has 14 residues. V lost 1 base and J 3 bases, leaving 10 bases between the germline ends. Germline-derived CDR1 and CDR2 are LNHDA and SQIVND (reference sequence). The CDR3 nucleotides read TGTGCCAGTAGTATAGGCGGAGGAAACTACGAGCAGTACTTC. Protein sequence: CASSIGGGNYEQYF. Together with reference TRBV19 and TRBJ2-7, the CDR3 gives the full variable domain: DGGITQSPKYLFRKEGQNVTLSCEQNLNHDAMYWYRQDPGQGLRLIYYSQIVNDFQKGDIAEGYSVSREKKESFPLTVTSAQKNPTAFYLCASSIGGGNYEQYFGPGTRLTVT.

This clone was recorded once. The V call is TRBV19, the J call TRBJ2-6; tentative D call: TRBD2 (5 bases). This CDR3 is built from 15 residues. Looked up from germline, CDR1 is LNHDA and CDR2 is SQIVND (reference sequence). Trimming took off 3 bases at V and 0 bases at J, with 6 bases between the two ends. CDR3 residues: CASSMGSSGANVLTF. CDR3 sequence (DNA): TGTGCCAGTAGTATGGGGAGCTCTGGGGCCAACGTCCTGACTTTC.

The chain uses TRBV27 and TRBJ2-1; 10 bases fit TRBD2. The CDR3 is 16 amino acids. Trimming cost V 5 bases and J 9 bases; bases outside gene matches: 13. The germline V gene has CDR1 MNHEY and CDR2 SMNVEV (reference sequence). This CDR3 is CASSPQAGAGGTEQFF. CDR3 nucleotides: TGTGCCAGCAGTCCCCAGGCAGGAGCGGGAGGGACTGAGCAGTTCTTC.

The CDR3 reads CSVGTGGYEQYF. In nucleotides, the CDR3 is TGCAGCGTCGGGACAGGGGGTTACGAGCAGTACTTC. The chain links TRBV29-1 to TRBJ2-7, with 11 bases lining up with TRBD1. Germline CDR1 SQVTM, CDR2 ANQGSEA. The V segment lost 6 bases and the J segment 4 bases; nucleotides outside the gene matches: 2. The CDR3 contains 12 residues.

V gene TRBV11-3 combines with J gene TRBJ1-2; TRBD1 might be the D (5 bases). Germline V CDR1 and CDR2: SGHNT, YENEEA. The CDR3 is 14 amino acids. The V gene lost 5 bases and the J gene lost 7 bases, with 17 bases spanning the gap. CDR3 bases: TGTGCCAGCAGCCCACGGGGGGGGGATCTTGGCTACACCTTC. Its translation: CASSPRGGDLGYTF.

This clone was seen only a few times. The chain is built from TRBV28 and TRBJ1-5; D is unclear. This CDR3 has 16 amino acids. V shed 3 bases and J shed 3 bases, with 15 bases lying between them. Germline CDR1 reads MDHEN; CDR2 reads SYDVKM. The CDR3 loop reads CASSFRVGSTNQPQHF. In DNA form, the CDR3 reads TGTGCCAGCAGTTTTAGGGTAGGGAGTACCAATCAGCCCCAGCATTTT.

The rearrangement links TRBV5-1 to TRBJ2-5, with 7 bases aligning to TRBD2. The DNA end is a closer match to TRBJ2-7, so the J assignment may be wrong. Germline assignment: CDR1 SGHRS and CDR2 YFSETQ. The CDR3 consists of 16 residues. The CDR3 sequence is CASSREGSGYPYEQYF. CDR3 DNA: TGCGCCAGCAGTAGGGAGGGCAGCGGATACCCCTACGAGCAGTACTTC.

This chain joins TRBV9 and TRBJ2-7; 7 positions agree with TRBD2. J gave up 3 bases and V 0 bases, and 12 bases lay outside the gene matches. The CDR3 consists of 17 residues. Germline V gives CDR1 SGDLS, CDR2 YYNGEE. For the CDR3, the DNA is TGTGCCAGCAGCGTAGGAGGGGCGGGAGAATTGGTCTACGAGCAGTACTTC. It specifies CASSVGGAGELVYEQYF.

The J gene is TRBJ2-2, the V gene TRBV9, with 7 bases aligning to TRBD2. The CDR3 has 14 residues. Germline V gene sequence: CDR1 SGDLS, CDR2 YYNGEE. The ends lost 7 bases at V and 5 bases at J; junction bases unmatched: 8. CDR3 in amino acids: CASSREAGTGELFF. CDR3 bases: TGTGCCAGCTCCCGGGAGGCGGGGACCGGGGAGCTGTTTTTT.

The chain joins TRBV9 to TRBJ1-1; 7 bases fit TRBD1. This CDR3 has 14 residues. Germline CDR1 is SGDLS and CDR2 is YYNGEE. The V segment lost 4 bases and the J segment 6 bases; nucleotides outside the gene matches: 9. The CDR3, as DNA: TGTGCCAGCAGCCCTACAGGGGAAAGGGCTGAAGCTTTCTTT. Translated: CASSPTGERAEAFF.

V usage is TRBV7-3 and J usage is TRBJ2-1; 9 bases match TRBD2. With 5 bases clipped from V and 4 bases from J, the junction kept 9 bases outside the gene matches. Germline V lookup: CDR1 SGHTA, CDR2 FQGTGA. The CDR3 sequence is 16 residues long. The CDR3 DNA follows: TGTGCCAGCAGCCGCAGCCCTAGCGGGGATTACAATGAGCAGTTCTTC. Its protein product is CASSRSPSGDYNEQFF.

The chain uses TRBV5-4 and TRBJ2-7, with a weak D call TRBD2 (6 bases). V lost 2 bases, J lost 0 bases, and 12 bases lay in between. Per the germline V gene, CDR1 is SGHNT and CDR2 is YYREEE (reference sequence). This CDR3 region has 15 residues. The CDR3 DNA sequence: TGTGCCAGCAGCTTAACCGGGAGCCTCTCCTACGAGCAGTACTTC. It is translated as CASSLTGSLSYEQYF. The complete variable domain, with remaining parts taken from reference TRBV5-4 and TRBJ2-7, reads ETGVTQSPTHLIKTRGQQVTLRCSSQSGHNTVSWYQQALGQGPQFIFQYYREEENGRGNFPPRFSGLQFPNYSSELNVNALELDDSALYLCASSLTGSLSYEQYFGPGTRLTVT.

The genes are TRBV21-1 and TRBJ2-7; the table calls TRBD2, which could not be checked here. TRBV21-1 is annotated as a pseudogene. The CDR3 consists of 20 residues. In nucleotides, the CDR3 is TGTGCCAGCAGCAAAGTTAGGCAGGCTAGAACGGGAGCGGGAGTTGGCGAGCAGTACTTC. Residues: CASSKVRQARTGAGVGEQYF.

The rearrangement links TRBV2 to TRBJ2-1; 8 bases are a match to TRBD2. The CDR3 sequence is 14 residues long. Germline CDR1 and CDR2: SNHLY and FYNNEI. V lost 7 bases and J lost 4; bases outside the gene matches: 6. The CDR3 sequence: CASNGRAQYNEQFF. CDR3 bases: TGTGCCAGCAACGGGAGGGCCCAATACAATGAGCAGTTCTTC.

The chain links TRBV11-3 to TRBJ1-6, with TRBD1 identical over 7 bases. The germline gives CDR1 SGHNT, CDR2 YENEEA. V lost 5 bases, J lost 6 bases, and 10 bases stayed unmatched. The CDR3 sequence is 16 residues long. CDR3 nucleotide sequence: TGTGCCAGCAGCCACTCCACAGGGGTTCTTAATTCACCCCTCCACTTT. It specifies CASSHSTGVLNSPLHF.

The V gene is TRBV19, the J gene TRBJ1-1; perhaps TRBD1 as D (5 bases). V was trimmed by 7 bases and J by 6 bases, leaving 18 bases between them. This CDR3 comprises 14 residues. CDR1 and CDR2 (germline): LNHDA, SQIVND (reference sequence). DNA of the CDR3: TGTGCCAGTATTCCCGCGGTGGGCAGGGCTGAAGCTTTCTTT. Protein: CASIPAVGRAEAFF. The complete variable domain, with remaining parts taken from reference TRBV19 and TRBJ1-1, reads DGGITQSPKYLFRKEGQNVTLSCEQNLNHDAMYWYRQDPGQGLRLIYYSQIVNDFQKGDIAEGYSVSREKKESFPLTVTSAQKNPTAFYLCASIPAVGRAEAFFGQGTRLTVV.

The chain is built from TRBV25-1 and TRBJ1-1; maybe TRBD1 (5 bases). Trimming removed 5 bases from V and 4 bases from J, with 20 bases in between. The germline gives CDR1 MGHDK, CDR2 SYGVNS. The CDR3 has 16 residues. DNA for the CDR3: TGTGCCAGCAGTATGGGGTGGGAGGGGAGGATCACTGAAGCTTTCTTT. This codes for CASSMGWEGRITEAFF.

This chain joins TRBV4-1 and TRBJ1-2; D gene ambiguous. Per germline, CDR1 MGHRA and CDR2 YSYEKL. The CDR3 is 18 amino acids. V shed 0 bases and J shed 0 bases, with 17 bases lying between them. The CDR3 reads CASSQEPLGYIANYGYTF. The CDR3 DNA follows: TGCGCCAGCAGCCAAGAACCTCTAGGCTACATAGCTAACTATGGCTACACCTTC.

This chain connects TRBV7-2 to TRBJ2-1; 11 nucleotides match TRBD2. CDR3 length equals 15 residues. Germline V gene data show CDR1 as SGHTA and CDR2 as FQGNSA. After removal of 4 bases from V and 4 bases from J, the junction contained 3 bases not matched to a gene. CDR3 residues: CASSWGTSGYNEQFF. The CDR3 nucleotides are TGTGCCAGCAGCTGGGGGACTAGCGGTTACAATGAGCAGTTCTTC.

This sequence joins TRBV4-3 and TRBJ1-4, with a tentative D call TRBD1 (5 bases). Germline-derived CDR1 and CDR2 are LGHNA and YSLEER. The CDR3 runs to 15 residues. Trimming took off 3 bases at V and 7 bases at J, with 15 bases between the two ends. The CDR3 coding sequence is TGCGCCAGCAGCCACACGGGAGGGGCAAGTGAAAAACTGTTTTTT. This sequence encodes CASSHTGGASEKLFF.

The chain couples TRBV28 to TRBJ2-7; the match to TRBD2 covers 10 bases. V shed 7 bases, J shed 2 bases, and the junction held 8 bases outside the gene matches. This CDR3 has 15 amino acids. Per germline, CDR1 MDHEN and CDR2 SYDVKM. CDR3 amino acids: CASTDAGTSAYEQYF. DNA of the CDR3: TGTGCCAGCACCGACGCCGGGACTAGCGCCTACGAGCAGTACTTC.

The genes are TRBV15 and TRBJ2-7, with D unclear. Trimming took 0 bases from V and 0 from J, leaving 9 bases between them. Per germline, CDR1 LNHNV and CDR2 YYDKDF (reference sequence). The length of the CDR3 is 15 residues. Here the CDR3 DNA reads TGTGCCACCAGCAGAGATCGGGTGAGCTCCTACGAGCAGTACTTC. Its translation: CATSRDRVSSYEQYF.

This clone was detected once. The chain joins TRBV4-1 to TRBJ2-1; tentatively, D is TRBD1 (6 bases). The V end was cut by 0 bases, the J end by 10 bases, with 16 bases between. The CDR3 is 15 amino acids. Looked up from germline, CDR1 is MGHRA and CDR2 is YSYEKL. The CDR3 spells CASSQDGSGAREQFF. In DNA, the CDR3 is TGCGCCAGCAGCCAAGATGGGTCAGGGGCCCGGGAGCAGTTCTTC.

CDR3 nucleotide sequence: TGTGCCAGCAGCGAGAGGGGGCAATTGTCTGGAAACACCATATATTTT. It is translated as CASSERGQLSGNTIYF. V usage is TRBV11-3 and J usage is TRBJ1-3; 7 bases match TRBD1. Losses at the gene ends were 5 bases for V and 1 base for J; bases not matched to a gene: 8. Germline CDR1 reads SGHNT; CDR2 reads YENEEA. The CDR3 contains 16 residues.

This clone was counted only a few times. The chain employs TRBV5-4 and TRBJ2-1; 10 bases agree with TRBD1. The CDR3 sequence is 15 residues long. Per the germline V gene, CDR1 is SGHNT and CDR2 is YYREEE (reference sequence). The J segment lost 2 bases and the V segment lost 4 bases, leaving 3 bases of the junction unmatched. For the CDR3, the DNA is TGTGCCAGCAGCAATGGACAGGGGGCCTACAATGAGCAGTTCTTC. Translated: CASSNGQGAYNEQFF.

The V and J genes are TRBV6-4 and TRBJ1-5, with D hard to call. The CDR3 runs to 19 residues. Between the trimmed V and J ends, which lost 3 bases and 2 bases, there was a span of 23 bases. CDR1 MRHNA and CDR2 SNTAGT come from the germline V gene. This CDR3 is CASSDKNPRFPVGNQPQHF. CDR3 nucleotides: TGTGCCAGCAGTGATAAAAATCCCAGGTTTCCGGTGGGCAATCAGCCCCAGCATTTT.

CDR3 region: CASSYNTGGYGELFF. DNA for the CDR3: TGTGCCAGCAGTTACAACACAGGGGGCTACGGGGAGCTGTTTTTT. V and J are TRBV6-5 and TRBJ2-2; 9 bases line up with TRBD1. CDR3 size: 15 residues. In germline, CDR1 is MNHEY, CDR2 SVGAGI. J lost 7 bases, V lost 2 bases, and 5 bases had no gene match.

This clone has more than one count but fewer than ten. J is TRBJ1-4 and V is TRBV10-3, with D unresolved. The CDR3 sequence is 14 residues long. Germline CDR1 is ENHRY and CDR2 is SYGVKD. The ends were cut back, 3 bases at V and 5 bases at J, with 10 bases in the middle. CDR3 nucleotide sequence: TGTGCCATCAGTGAAGCACGGGTGAATGAAAAACTGTTTTTT. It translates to CAISEARVNEKLFF.

The DNA for the CDR3 is TGCGCCAGCACCAATTGGGGACCGGGACAGGGTAGCCACGAGCAGTACTTC. It specifies CASTNWGPGQGSHEQYF. The V and J genes are TRBV5-1 and TRBJ2-7; TRBD1 aligns across 9 bases. Per germline, CDR1 SGHRS and CDR2 YFSETQ. V dropped 6 bases and J dropped 5; count of bases not matched to a gene: 18. This CDR3 is 17 amino acids long.

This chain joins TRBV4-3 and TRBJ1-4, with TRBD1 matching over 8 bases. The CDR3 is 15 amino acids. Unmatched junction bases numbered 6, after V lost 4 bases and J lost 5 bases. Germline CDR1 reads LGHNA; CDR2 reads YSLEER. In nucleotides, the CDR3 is TGCGCCAGCAGCCCAGGGGGCCGGGGGAATGAAAAACTGTTTTTT. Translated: CASSPGGRGNEKLFF.

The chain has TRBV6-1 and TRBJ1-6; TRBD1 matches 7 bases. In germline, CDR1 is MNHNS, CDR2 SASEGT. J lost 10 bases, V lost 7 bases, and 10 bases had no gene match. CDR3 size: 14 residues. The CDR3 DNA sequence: TGTGCCAGCATTCCCAGACAGGGCAGATCACCCCTCCACTTT. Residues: CASIPRQGRSPLHF.

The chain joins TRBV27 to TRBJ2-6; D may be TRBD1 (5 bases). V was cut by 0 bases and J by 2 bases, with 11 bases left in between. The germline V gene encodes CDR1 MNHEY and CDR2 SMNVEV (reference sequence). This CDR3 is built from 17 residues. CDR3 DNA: TGTGCCAGCAGTTTATCTAGCAGGGTGGCTGGGGCCAACGTCCTGACTTTC. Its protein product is CASSLSSRVAGANVLTF. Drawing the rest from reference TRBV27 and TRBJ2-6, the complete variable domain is EAQVTQNPRYLITVTGKKLTVTCSQNMNHEYMSWYRQDPGLGLRQIYYSMNVEVTDKGDVPEGYKVSRKEKRNFPLILESPSPNQTSLYFCASSLSSRVAGANVLTFGAGSRLTVL.